These 5 T cell receptor beta chains came from one sample sequenced in a study of T cell responses to AZD1222 COVID-19 vaccine. The table came from immunoSEQ multiplex PCR; TCRdb's copy has only in-frame clones and leaves some out. The table has 72,000 or so clones, 90% seen once. The specimen comprised peripheral blood, sampled on day 0 of AZD1222 vaccination. These receptors originate from an adult in good health.

This sequence joins TRBV9 and TRBJ1-3; weak D call: TRBD1 (6 bases). Looked up from germline, CDR1 is SGDLS and CDR2 is YYNGEE. The CDR3 has 16 residues. The ends were cut back, 3 bases at V and 3 bases at J, with 16 bases in the middle. The CDR3 nucleotides are TGTGCCAGCAGCGCCCTGGGGGGGCTCGGTGGAAACACCATATATTTT. Translating it yields CASSALGGLGGNTIYF.

This chain uses TRBV5-1 with TRBJ1-4, with TRBD1 as a possible D gene (5 bases). In germline, CDR1 is SGHRS, CDR2 YFSETQ. CDR3 length: 17 residues. Trimming stripped 1 base from V and 8 bases from J, with 21 bases between. The CDR3 sequence: CASSLRFSLGGGEKLFF. The CDR3, as DNA: TGCGCCAGCAGCTTGAGGTTTTCACTCGGGGGAGGAGAAAAACTGTTTTTT.

CDR3 DNA sequence: TGTGCCAGCAGTTTATCGATGGCGGAGACCCAGTACTTC. This translates into CASSLSMAETQYF. J is TRBJ2-5 and V is TRBV27; no reliable D call. Trimming stripped 0 bases from V and 5 bases from J, with 7 bases between. The CDR3 has 13 amino acids. Germline loops: CDR1 MNHEY, CDR2 SMNVEV (reference sequence).

This rearrangement joins TRBV7-8 to TRBJ1-1, with D maybe TRBD1 (5 bases). Germline CDR1 reads SGHVS; CDR2 reads FQNEAQ. The CDR3 runs to 15 residues. The germline V and J ends were trimmed by 2 bases and 1 base, with 11 bases remaining between them. DNA for the CDR3: TGTGCCAGCAGCTTACCTGATGGGGGGAACACTGAAGCTTTCTTT. Its translation: CASSLPDGGNTEAFF.

The V and J genes are TRBV11-2 and TRBJ1-2, with a tentative D call TRBD1 (6 bases). Germline lookup yields CDR1 SGHAT and CDR2 FQNNGV. This CDR3 has 13 residues. V lost 4 bases and J 6 bases, leaving 12 bases between the germline ends. CDR3 protein: CASSSRGGHGYTF. In DNA form, the CDR3 reads TGTGCCAGCAGCTCCCGAGGGGGGCATGGCTACACCTTC.